This T cell receptor (beta chain) was obtained from a study of CD8 T cells in ankylosing spondylitis. In its sample, this clonotype was seen many times. Its cognate antigen is unknown. Germline V lookup: CDR1 MDHEN, CDR2 SYDVKM. The CDR3 loop spans 17 amino acids. V lost 4 bases and J lost 7, with 25 bases in between. Using its own MiXCR run on the 5' RACE reads, TCRdb lists one record per CDR3 protein. Here the sample spans about 220,000 distinct CDR3 sequences, approximately 7.3% being singletons. Overall study findings and caveats: There was a TCR beta motif, made of eight highly homologous variants, that appeared characteristic of ankylosing spondylitis blood. Disease-associated clones were CD8+ and fairly uncommon in peripheral blood.

The sequencing sample was made of blood, either unsorted or a sorted T cell fraction (not recorded which). This receptor was identified in a male donor with ankylosing spondylitis. The chain carries TRBV28 and TRBJ1-1; no clear D. The CDR3 spells CASSSNVKTYLGFEAFF. The DNA for the CDR3 is TGTGCCAGCAGTTCCAATGTTAAGACGTACTTGGGCTTTGAAGCTTTCTTT.